In this sample, the clone carrying this T cell receptor (beta chain) is medium-sized. No antigen is known for it. The sample comes from a study of circulating CD8 cells and anti-PD-1 response in melanoma. The QIAseq Immune Repertoire TCR panel built the libraries from roughly 15 ng of total RNA. TCRdb passed the reads through MiXCR, listing each CDR3 protein once. The data show about 2,500 distinct CDR3 sequences, more than 5.5% seen once. Sorting of live CD3+CD8+TCRalphabeta+ cells by PD-1 and/or TIGIT gave four subsets. Overall study findings and caveats: Clonotype sharing was highest between DPOS and TIGIT subsets. The cohort mixed treatment-naive and previously treated patients.

Per the germline V gene, CDR1 is SNHLY and CDR2 is FYNNEI. V lost 6 bases and J lost 0, with 9 bases in between. There are 13 residues in the CDR3. The J gene is TRBJ2-7, the V gene TRBV2, with a weak D call TRBD1 (6 bases). This receptor was obtained from a human donor with melanoma. This specimen consisted of CD8+ T cells from PBMCs, obtained at baseline or after one month of anti-PD-1 therapy (not recorded which). The CDR3 reads CASSRDTSYEQYF. The CDR3 coding sequence is TGTGCCAGCAGCCGGGACACCTCCTACGAGCAGTACTTC.